This T cell receptor (beta chain) is from a study of control samples from healthy donors and cancer patients. The repertoire was sequenced with immunoSEQ multiplex PCR; TCRdb's copy has only in-frame clones and lacks some. The sample holds approximately 100,000 clones, approximately 81% seen once. CDR1 is SGHKS and CDR2 is YYEKEE in the germline V gene (reference sequence). V trimming: 4 bases; J trimming: 1 base; junction bases outside the gene matches: 5. The CDR3 is 15 residues long. Source material: blood. The clonotype comes from a woman in her thirties or forties in good health. The chain recombines TRBV5-5 with TRBJ2-1, with 7 bases matching TRBD1. The CDR3 is CASSVVTGSYNEQFF. CDR3 bases: TGTGCCAGCAGCGTTGTGACAGGGTCCTACAATGAGCAGTTCTTC.